The 27 T cell receptor beta chains presented below share a single source sample, sequenced in a study of shared clonotypes between healthy human individuals (TCRdb year 2020). The library was obtained by the immunoSEQ multiplex PCR assay. Not all clones reach the TCRdb copy of this immuneACCESS table, which keeps in-frame sequences only. Checked studies attribute under half of the gap to unresolved V genes and leave the rest unexplained. Counted in this sample were just over 2,000,000 clones; 90% to 95% of them appeared once. The ten largest account for 0.1% to 0.15% of the sample. What was sequenced was naive CD4+ T cells sorted from blood. Reading the label with the study, this specimen's cell subset or site is: CD45RA+ positively selected. Source of these receptors: a man aged 18-30 years in good health.

V and J are TRBV25-1 and TRBJ1-5; TRBD1 is a possible D gene (5 bases). The CDR3 runs 18 residues. Deletions cut 0 bases from V and 3 bases from J, with 18 bases between. CDR1 and CDR2 (germline): MGHDK, SYGVNS. The chain's CDR3 is CASSEYEGAKAFNQPQHF. DNA of the CDR3: TGTGCCAGCAGTGAATACGAAGGGGCCAAGGCTTTCAATCAGCCCCAGCATTTT.

The rearrangement joins TRBV4-3 to TRBJ1-4; perhaps TRBD1 as D (6 bases). CDR1 is LGHNA and CDR2 is YSLEER in the germline V gene. The CDR3 has 16 amino acids. V lost 0 bases to trimming and J lost 8 bases, with 16 bases between them. This CDR3 reads CASSQDHGGPREKLFF. CDR3 in DNA: TGCGCCAGCAGCCAAGATCACGGGGGGCCGAGGGAAAAACTGTTTTTT.

The rearrangement uses TRBV11-2 and TRBJ1-1; the D is unclear. Germline lookup yields CDR1 SGHAT and CDR2 FQNNGV. The CDR3 is 13 amino acids. Trimming pared 4 bases from V and 1 base from J, leaving 7 bases between. The CDR3 nucleotides are TGTGCCAGCAGCTCTATGAGGAACACTGAAGCTTTCTTT. Its translation is CASSSMRNTEAFF.

The genes are TRBV28 and TRBJ1-1, with D perhaps TRBD1 (6 bases). V was trimmed by 5 bases and J by 0 bases, leaving 10 bases between them. CDR1 MDHEN and CDR2 SYDVKM come from the germline V gene. The CDR3 totals 14 residues. The CDR3 loop reads CASSTGTLNTEAFF. The CDR3 DNA follows: TGTGCCAGCAGTACAGGGACCCTGAACACTGAAGCTTTCTTT.

The rearrangement links TRBV5-1 to TRBJ1-2; tentatively, D is TRBD1 (5 bases). With 1 base removed from V and 0 bases from J, the gap between germline ends came to 10 bases. Germline V gene data show CDR1 as SGHRS and CDR2 as YFSETQ. This CDR3 has 15 residues. Here the CDR3 DNA reads TGCGCCAGCAGCTTGCTGCAGGGCCCTAACTATGGCTACACCTTC. Translation gives CASSLLQGPNYGYTF.

This clone has a single count. J is TRBJ1-5 and V is TRBV7-2; D not certain. Trimming stripped 1 base from V and 3 bases from J, with 7 bases between. The germline CDR1 and CDR2 sequences are SGHTA and FQGNSA. This CDR3 is built from 14 residues. The CDR3 spells CASSLEAPNQPQHF. The CDR3, as DNA: TGTGCCAGCAGCTTAGAAGCCCCCAATCAGCCCCAGCATTTT.

The gene calls are TRBV30 and TRBJ2-4; 10 bases are shared with TRBD2. From germline, CDR1 is GTSNPN and CDR2 SVGIG (reference sequence). V lost 7 bases and J lost 1; bases outside the gene matches: 1. This CDR3 region has 13 residues. The DNA for the CDR3 is TGTGCCTTACTAGCGGGGGCCAAAAACATTCAGTACTTC. Translated: CALLAGAKNIQYF.

Turning to this clone: A read error is possible here, since a much larger clone lies one base away. The chain joins TRBV7-6 to TRBJ2-7, with D maybe TRBD1 (5 bases). The CDR3 loop spans 14 amino acids. Between the trimmed V and J ends, which lost 5 bases and 6 bases, there was a span of 17 bases. Germline V gene lookup returns CDR1 SGHVS and CDR2 FNYEAQ. CDR3 coding DNA: TGTGCCAGCAGCCTCGGCAGGGTGTCATCCGAGCAGTACTTC. Its translation: CASSLGRVSSEQYF.

The J gene is TRBJ2-7, the V gene TRBV5-5; 14 nucleotides match TRBD2. Germline-derived CDR1 and CDR2 are SGHKS and YYEKEE (reference sequence). Unmatched junction bases numbered 6, after V lost 4 bases and J lost 0 bases. The CDR3 runs 17 residues. In DNA, the CDR3 is TGTGCCAGCAGCGCGGGGACTAGCGGGAGAGCCTCCTACGAGCAGTACTTC. Translation gives CASSAGTSGRASYEQYF. Together with reference TRBV5-5 and TRBJ2-7, the CDR3 gives the full variable domain: DAGVTQSPTHLIKTRGQQVTLRCSPISGHKSVSWYQQVLGQGPQFIFQYYEKEERGRGNFPDRFSARQFPNYSSELNVNALLLGDSALYLCASSAGTSGRASYEQYFGPGTRLTVT.

The CDR3 coding sequence is TGTGCCAGCAGCTGGAATGGGAATTCACCCCTCCACTTT. Amino acids: CASSWNGNSPLHF. The genes are TRBV7-3 and TRBJ1-6; D unclear. V was shortened by 4 bases and J by 7 bases, with 8 bases between the two germline ends. CDR3 length equals 13 residues. CDR1 is SGHTA and CDR2 is FQGTGA in the germline V gene.

The CDR3 sequence: CASSQDRRGHEQYF. In nucleotides, the CDR3 is TGCGCCAGCAGCCAAGATCGGCGGGGGCACGAGCAGTACTTC. The genes are TRBV4-3 and TRBJ2-7, with D perhaps TRBD2 (7 bases). Germline V gene lookup returns CDR1 LGHNA and CDR2 YSLEER. Trimming took 0 bases from V and 5 from J, leaving 11 bases between them. The CDR3 covers 14 residues.

This clone was observed a single time. This chain links TRBV10-3 with TRBJ1-3; 8 bases are a match to TRBD1. V lost 10 bases to trimming and J lost 6 bases; unmatched junction nucleotides: 5. CDR1 ENHRY and CDR2 SYGVKD come from the germline V gene. The CDR3 extends over 12 amino acids. The CDR3 protein is CATGQELNTIYF. DNA of the CDR3: TGTGCCACGGGACAGGAGCTAAACACCATATATTTT.

The J gene is TRBJ1-1, the V gene TRBV4-2, with 7 positions matching TRBD1. The ends lost 0 bases at V and 2 bases at J; junction bases unmatched: 9. Germline lookup yields CDR1 LGHNA and CDR2 YNFKEQ. The CDR3 length is 17 residues. The CDR3 DNA is TGTGCCAGCAGCCAAGAGCCACTAGGGACAGATAACACTGAAGCTTTCTTT. Protein sequence: CASSQEPLGTDNTEAFF.

A single count supports this clone. V usage is TRBV10-3 and J usage is TRBJ2-1, with 16 bases that match TRBD2. Losses at the gene ends were 2 bases for V and 2 bases for J; bases not matched to a gene: 3. Germline assignment: CDR1 ENHRY and CDR2 SYGVKD. The CDR3 has 18 residues. DNA of the CDR3: TGTGCCATCAGTGAGACAGGGACTAGCGGGAGGGCCTACAATGAGCAGTTCTTC. Translated: CAISETGTSGRAYNEQFF.

The chain has TRBV19 and TRBJ2-2; D is uncertain. V lost 5 bases and J lost 5, with 18 bases in between. Germline CDR1 LNHDA, CDR2 SQIVND (reference sequence). The length of the CDR3 is 16 residues. CDR3 in amino acids: CASSWPRRQRTGELFF. The CDR3 DNA sequence: TGTGCCAGTAGTTGGCCTAGGCGCCAGAGGACCGGGGAGCTGTTTTTT.

This clone occurred once. The chain joins TRBV19 to TRBJ2-7, with D possibly matching TRBD1 (6 bases). Germline assignment: CDR1 LNHDA and CDR2 SQIVND (reference sequence). The CDR3 contains 13 residues. V was pared by 4 bases and J by 4 bases, with 11 bases between. CDR3 region: CASSTGTWYEQYF. The CDR3 nucleotides are TGTGCCAGTAGTACAGGGACATGGTACGAGCAGTACTTC.

The V gene is TRBV18, the J gene TRBJ1-4; D is uncertain. The V end was cut by 1 base, the J end by 6 bases, with 18 bases between. Germline V gives CDR1 KGHSH, CDR2 LQKENI. CDR3 length: 17 amino acids. CDR3: CASSPQVLGRWDEKLFF. The CDR3 nucleotides read TGTGCCAGCTCACCACAGGTTCTGGGAAGATGGGATGAAAAACTGTTTTTT.

This rearrangement joins TRBV10-3 to TRBJ2-7; 8 nucleotides agree with TRBD1. The germline CDR1 and CDR2 sequences are ENHRY and SYGVKD. The CDR3 loop spans 15 amino acids. V trimming: 2 bases; J trimming: 0 bases; junction bases outside the gene matches: 3. This chain's CDR3 is CAISEGQGNSYEQYF. The CDR3 DNA reads as TGTGCCATCAGTGAGGGACAGGGAAACTCCTACGAGCAGTACTTC.

This chain joins TRBV10-1 and TRBJ2-7, with D tentatively TRBD2 (5 bases). V lost 11 bases and J 5 bases, leaving 16 bases between the germline ends. In germline, CDR1 is WNHNN, CDR2 SYGVQD (reference sequence). The CDR3 consists of 12 residues. Here the CDR3 DNA reads TGCGCCCGCATCCAGGAGGCTCACGAGCAGTACTTC. Translating gives CARIQEAHEQYF.

The chain joins TRBV30 to TRBJ1-5; no clear D. With 0 bases removed from V and 4 bases from J, the gap between germline ends came to 13 bases. The CDR3 has 15 amino acids. CDR1 and CDR2 from the germline V gene are GTSNPN and SVGIG (reference sequence). CDR3: CAWSVNTGSNQPQHF. The CDR3 coding sequence is TGTGCCTGGAGTGTAAATACGGGGTCAAATCAGCCCCAGCATTTT.

The V and J genes are TRBV9 and TRBJ1-2, with 8 bases identical to TRBD1. This CDR3 has 15 residues. CDR1 is SGDLS, CDR2 YYNGEE, per germline. V lost 7 bases and J lost 3; bases outside the gene matches: 11. In DNA, the CDR3 is TGTGCCAGCGCTAAAGGAGCAGGGGGCGACTATGGCTACACCTTC. Protein product: CASAKGAGGDYGYTF.

The rearrangement joins TRBV7-9 to TRBJ2-1, with 12 bases fitting TRBD2. Trimming took 5 bases from V and 4 from J; bases not matched to a gene: 3. This CDR3 is built from 15 residues. Germline CDR1 reads SEHNR; CDR2 reads FQNEAQ (reference sequence). Written as DNA, the CDR3 is TGTGCCAGCAGCCCTGGACTAGCGGGGTACAATGAGCAGTTCTTC. Its protein product is CASSPGLAGYNEQFF. Supplemented by reference TRBV7-9 and TRBJ2-1, the full variable domain reads DTGVSQNPRHKITKRGQNVTFRCDPISEHNRLYWYRQTLGQGPEFLTYFQNEAQLEKSRLLSDRFSAERPKGSFSTLEIQRTEQGDSAMYLCASSPGLAGYNEQFFGPGTRLTVL.

The chain combines TRBV28 with TRBJ2-7, with D unclear. V was shortened by 6 bases and J by 2 bases, with 11 bases between the two germline ends. CDR3 length: 13 residues. Looked up from germline, CDR1 is MDHEN and CDR2 is SYDVKM. DNA of the CDR3: TGTGCCAGCAGGGACGAGGTACCCTACGAGCAGTACTTC. Encoded protein: CASRDEVPYEQYF.

V is TRBV9 and J is TRBJ2-5; the D call may be TRBD1 or TRBD2 (5 bases each). Germline assignment: CDR1 SGDLS and CDR2 YYNGEE. The germline V and J ends were trimmed by 0 bases and 1 base, with 16 bases remaining between them. There are 17 residues in the CDR3. The CDR3 region has the DNA TGTGCCAGCAGCGTAGCTGGGGGAGTGGGAGTCCAAGAGACCCAGTACTTC. It codes for CASSVAGGVGVQETQYF.

The table lists this clone with many counts. The chain recombines TRBV6-5 with TRBJ2-7; D ambiguous. The CDR3 has 12 residues. In germline, CDR1 is MNHEY, CDR2 SVGAGI. Trimming removed 2 bases from V and 6 bases from J, with 8 bases in between. CDR3 amino acids: CASSYDWGEQYF. The CDR3 DNA reads TGTGCCAGCAGTTACGATTGGGGCGAGCAGTACTTC.

The chain employs TRBV6-1 and TRBJ1-2; 9 bases align to TRBD1. Germline assignment: CDR1 MNHNS and CDR2 SASEGT. This CDR3 spans 13 amino acids. J gave up 6 bases and V 10 bases, and 9 bases lay outside the gene matches. The chain's CDR3 is CATIRTGVDGYTF. CDR3 sequence (DNA): TGTGCCACCATCCGGACAGGGGTCGATGGCTACACCTTC.

This clone was recorded once. The rearrangement uses TRBV5-6 and TRBJ1-6; possibly TRBD1 for D (5 bases). The CDR3 runs 16 residues. V shed 0 bases and J shed 6 bases, with 13 bases lying between them. Germline assignment: CDR1 SGHDT and CDR2 YYEEEE. As DNA, the CDR3 is TGTGCCAGCAGCTTGGAGGGCCTTCAGGGTAATTCACCCCTCCACTTT. Its protein is CASSLEGLQGNSPLHF.